Shown below are 25 T cell receptor beta chains from a single sample sequenced in a study of OX40 agonist ivuxolimab in advanced cancers. Assay used: immunoSEQ multiplex PCR; TCRdb lists only in-frame clones, some missing. This table holds tens of thousands of clones, approximately 87% found once. The material was CD4+ or CD8+ T cells sorted from blood, obtained in a trial of the OX40 agonist ivuxolimab. The receptors derive from an adult with an advanced solid tumor such as melanoma, head and neck, liver or kidney cancer.

This chain links TRBV5-5 with TRBJ1-3; TRBD1 is a possible D gene (5 bases). Germline V gene lookup returns CDR1 SGHKS and CDR2 YYEKEE (reference sequence). The CDR3 consists of 15 residues. V dropped 3 bases and J dropped 6 bases, with 16 bases sitting between them. DNA of the CDR3: TGTGCCAGCAGCTCAACCGGTAACAGGCAAAACACCATATATTTT. Translation gives CASSSTGNRQNTIYF.

The chain links TRBV15 to TRBJ1-2, with TRBD1 as a possible D gene (6 bases). This CDR3 spans 16 amino acids. Trimming removed 0 bases from V and 3 bases from J, with 14 bases in between. CDR1 is LNHNV and CDR2 is YYDKDF in the germline V gene (reference sequence). Here the CDR3 reads CATSRDGGGAYYGYTF. The CDR3 DNA reads TGTGCCACCAGCAGAGATGGCGGGGGCGCCTACTATGGCTACACCTTC.

This clone appeared a few times. V and J are TRBV7-8 and TRBJ2-3, with TRBD1 matching 12 bases. In germline, CDR1 is SGHVS, CDR2 FQNEAQ. This CDR3 spans 16 amino acids. The trim removed 4 bases at V and 4 bases at J, leaving 6 bases unmatched. The CDR3 loop is CASSSPGQGAPDTQYF. Written as DNA, the CDR3 is TGTGCCAGCAGCTCCCCGGGACAGGGGGCCCCAGATACGCAGTATTTT.

The chain carries TRBV7-8 and TRBJ2-6, with 7 bases lining up with TRBD1. V lost 3 bases to trimming and J lost 2 bases; unmatched junction nucleotides: 7. Germline CDR1 and CDR2: SGHVS and FQNEAQ. This CDR3 has 17 amino acids. The CDR3 nucleotides read TGTGCCAGCAGCTTTAACTCCGACAGGGCTGGGGCCAACGTCCTGACTTTC. Translating it yields CASSFNSDRAGANVLTF. Full variable domain (missing parts from reference TRBV7-8 and TRBJ2-6): GAGVSQSPRYKVAKRGQDVALRCDPISGHVSLFWYQQALGQGPEFLTYFQNEAQLDKSGLPSDRFFAERPEGSVSTLKIQRTQQEDSAVYLCASSFNSDRAGANVLTFGAGSRLTVL.

The rearrangement links TRBV9 to TRBJ2-5, with 8 bases matching TRBD2. Germline CDR1 reads SGDLS; CDR2 reads YYNGEE. Losses at the gene ends were 0 bases for V and 3 bases for J; bases not matched to a gene: 16. The CDR3 is made up of 19 amino acids. The CDR3 sequence is CASSVEGEGGGRWEETQYF. The CDR3 coding sequence is TGTGCCAGCAGCGTAGAAGGAGAGGGTGGCGGGAGGTGGGAAGAGACCCAGTACTTC.

V is TRBV25-1 and J is TRBJ2-2; no reliable D call. The V gene's germline CDR1 is MGHDK and CDR2 SYGVNS. V was pared by 4 bases and J by 1 base, with 10 bases between. The CDR3 totals 15 residues. The CDR3 DNA follows: TGTGCCAGCAGTGGCCCCAGGAAGAACACCGGGGAGCTGTTTTTT. Encoded protein: CASSGPRKNTGELFF.

The chain employs TRBV9 and TRBJ1-1; tentatively, D is TRBD1 (5 bases). The CDR3 spans 16 residues. V lost 0 bases and J lost 0, with 12 bases in between. CDR1 is SGDLS and CDR2 is YYNGEE in the germline V gene. The CDR3 spells CASSVGTGTMNTEAFF. The CDR3 bases are TGTGCCAGCAGCGTAGGAACAGGCACCATGAACACTGAAGCTTTCTTT. Full variable domain (remainder filled in from reference TRBV9 and TRBJ1-1): DSGVTQTPKHLITATGQRVTLRCSPRSGDLSVYWYQQSLDQGLQFLIQYYNGEERAKGNILERFSAQQFPDLHSELNLSSLELGDSALYFCASSVGTGTMNTEAFFGQGTRLTVV.

V and J are TRBV6-1 and TRBJ2-3, with 10 bases matching TRBD2. The CDR3 is 16 amino acids. Germline values: CDR1 MNHNS, CDR2 SASEGT. V was pared by 2 bases and J by 4 bases, with 6 bases of the junction left unmatched. The CDR3 reads CASSEWSGRAPDTQYF. The CDR3 coding sequence is TGTGCCAGCAGTGAATGGAGCGGGAGGGCGCCAGATACGCAGTATTTT.

The chain recombines TRBV11-2 with TRBJ1-1; 7 bases are shared with TRBD1. Trimming at V came to 5 bases and at J to 0 bases, leaving 3 bases not matched to a gene. This CDR3 spans 14 amino acids. CDR1 and CDR2 (germline): SGHAT, FQNNGV. In DNA, the CDR3 is TGTGCCAGCAGCCGGACAGGTTTGAACACTGAAGCTTTCTTT. Translating it yields CASSRTGLNTEAFF.

The CDR3 here is CASSQTSGSGNEQFF. The CDR3 DNA reads as TGCGCCAGCAGTCAAACTAGCGGGAGTGGTAATGAGCAGTTCTTC. The V gene is TRBV4-1, the J gene TRBJ2-1; 11 bases are shared with TRBD2. The germline gives CDR1 MGHRA, CDR2 YSYEKL. V dropped 6 bases and J dropped 7; count of bases not matched to a gene: 8. This CDR3 spans 15 amino acids.

V usage is TRBV10-2 and J usage is TRBJ2-7; TRBD2 agrees at 12 bases. Losses at the gene ends were 10 bases for V and 2 bases for J; bases not matched to a gene: 9. The CDR3 runs 15 residues. CDR1 is WSHSY, CDR2 SAAADI, per germline. The CDR3 protein is CATNPSGRAPYEQYF. CDR3 DNA: TGCGCCACTAACCCTAGCGGGAGGGCCCCCTACGAGCAGTACTTC.

The chain combines TRBV30 with TRBJ2-7; D is unresolved. This CDR3 contains 11 residues. Germline-derived CDR1 and CDR2 are GTSNPN and SVGIG (reference sequence). V shed 5 bases and J shed 9 bases, with 14 bases lying between them. CDR3 bases: TGTGCCTGGGGTCCCGGTTCGTGGCAGTACTTC. This encodes CAWGPGSWQYF.

This CDR3 is CASSVNVGMNTEAFF. The CDR3 DNA follows: TGTGCCAGCAGCGTAAATGTGGGAATGAACACTGAAGCTTTCTTT. The chain joins TRBV9 to TRBJ1-1, with D unresolved. Trimming removed 1 base from V and 0 bases from J, with 10 bases in between. Germline V lookup: CDR1 SGDLS, CDR2 YYNGEE. The CDR3 runs to 15 residues.

CDR3 sequence (DNA): TGTGCCAGTACGCCGGGACAGGGGCTGACTGAAGCTTTCTTT. Protein: CASTPGQGLTEAFF. The rearrangement links TRBV19 to TRBJ1-1, with 10 bases that match TRBD1. Per the germline V gene, CDR1 is LNHDA and CDR2 is SQIVND (reference sequence). V was clipped by 7 bases and J by 5 bases; unmatched bases: 7. CDR3 size: 14 residues.

This chain joins TRBV30 and TRBJ1-4, with D possibly matching TRBD1 (5 bases). CDR3 size: 14 residues. CDR1 GTSNPN and CDR2 SVGIG come from the germline V gene (reference sequence). V was clipped by 3 bases and J by 3 bases, with 11 bases between them. CDR3 coding DNA: TGTGCCTGGAGAAAACAGGCGTCTAATGAAAAACTGTTTTTT. The encoded protein is CAWRKQASNEKLFF.

This clone was seen just once. Other DNA sequences in this specimen translate into the identical CDR3. The rearrangement links TRBV9 to TRBJ2-3, with 7 bases fitting TRBD2. This CDR3 has 15 residues. Germline CDR1 SGDLS, CDR2 YYNGEE. The junction had 3 bases not matched to a gene; V was cut back by 2 bases and J by 0 bases. The CDR3 here is CASSVSGDSTDTQYF. The DNA for the CDR3 is TGTGCCAGCAGCGTGAGCGGGGATAGCACAGATACGCAGTATTTT.

This chain joins TRBV4-1 and TRBJ1-2; D might be TRBD1 (6 bases). The germline gives CDR1 MGHRA, CDR2 YSYEKL. V was shortened by 1 base and J by 1 base, with 10 bases between the two germline ends. The CDR3 spans 15 residues. The CDR3 loop is CASSQGTDSNYGYTF. CDR3 in DNA: TGCGCCAGCAGCCAAGGAACGGACAGTAACTATGGCTACACCTTC.

The chain uses TRBV7-9 and TRBJ1-1; the D is unclear. V was clipped by 1 base and J by 8 bases, with 17 bases between them. Germline CDR1 and CDR2: SEHNR and FQNEAQ (reference sequence). The CDR3 sequence is 15 residues long. CDR3 DNA sequence: TGTGCCAGCAGCTTAGAAGCTGCCGGTGTCAGAGAAGCTTTCTTT. It yields the protein CASSLEAAGVREAFF.

The chain links TRBV5-8 to TRBJ2-3; 10 bases line up with TRBD2. The CDR3 length is 17 residues. The junction had 10 bases not matched to a gene; V was cut back by 0 bases and J by 6 bases. In germline, CDR1 is SGHTS, CDR2 YDEGEE. The DNA of the CDR3 is TGTGCCAGCAGCTTGGTGTCTAGCGGGAGTTTCCTGGATACGCAGTATTTT. It encodes CASSLVSSGSFLDTQYF.

The rearrangement joins TRBV19 to TRBJ2-7, with D possibly called TRBD1 or TRBD2 (5 bases each). The CDR3 is made up of 14 amino acids. Germline lookup yields CDR1 LNHDA and CDR2 SQIVND (reference sequence). Trimming took off 5 bases at V and 2 bases at J, with 13 bases between the two ends. CDR3 nucleotides: TGTGCCAGTAGTTACCGGGACGGACCCTACGAGCAGTACTTC. Its protein is CASSYRDGPYEQYF.

This rearrangement joins TRBV6-1 to TRBJ1-2; 9 positions match TRBD1. The V and J ends lost 3 bases and 7 bases, in that order; junction bases with no gene match: 6. The CDR3 has 14 amino acids. Per the germline V gene, CDR1 is MNHNS and CDR2 is SASEGT. The CDR3 DNA is TGTGCCAGCAGTGAGTCACAGGGGGCGCGTGGCTACACCTTC. This codes for CASSESQGARGYTF.

The V and J genes are TRBV27 and TRBJ1-1; D remains ambiguous. Trimming shortened V by 6 bases and J by 1 base, and 3 bases separated the two germline ends. The length of the CDR3 is 11 residues. Germline CDR1 is MNHEY and CDR2 is SMNVEV (reference sequence). This CDR3 reads CASRKNTEAFF. CDR3 DNA: TGTGCCAGCAGAAAGAACACTGAAGCTTTCTTT.

CDR3 residues: CASSCGGRYNQPQHF. The DNA of the CDR3 is TGTGCCAGCAGCTGTGGGGGCAGATACAATCAGCCCCAGCATTTT. The V and J genes are TRBV21-1 and TRBJ1-5; the D call TRBD1 from the table was never checked on the DNA. TRBV21-1 is assigned pseudogene status. This CDR3 spans 15 amino acids.

The chain is built from TRBV7-9 and TRBJ2-2; 9 bases map to TRBD1. The CDR3 is 16 residues long. From germline, CDR1 is SEHNR and CDR2 FQNEAQ (reference sequence). The junction had 9 bases not matched to a gene; V was cut back by 4 bases and J by 6 bases. DNA of the CDR3: TGTGCCAGCAGCTCCCCGGGACAGGGTGAGGCCGGGGAGCTGTTTTTT. Translating it yields CASSSPGQGEAGELFF.

The gene calls are TRBV4-2 and TRBJ1-1; D is possibly TRBD1 (6 bases). V was pared by 4 bases and J by 4 bases, with 10 bases between. The CDR3 length is 13 residues. The germline V gene encodes CDR1 LGHNA and CDR2 YNFKEQ. The CDR3 loop is CASSPGVTTEAFF. Written as DNA, the CDR3 is TGTGCCAGCAGCCCAGGGGTGACCACTGAAGCTTTCTTT.